These T cell receptor beta chains were read from a single sample in a study of spatial heterogeneity in lung cancer. MiXCR, applied by TCRdb to the 5' RACE reads, yields one record per CDR3 protein. In the table there are around 110,000 distinct CDR3 sequences, over 9% of which are singletons. This material consisted of PBMCs, taken at follow-up. The receptors shown here come from a male donor with early-stage non-small cell lung cancer. Each CDR3 is given with its conserved first and last residue. The D gene is left open where the match is weak. Clone size, where shown, is once, few, many, or a class for clones that have expanded.

d_call	clone_size	v_call	j_call	cdr3_aa	cdr3_nt
-	few	TRBV5-1	TRBJ2-5	CASSLEGSPTQYF	TGCGCCAGCAGCTTGGAAGGGTCCCCGACCCAGTACTTC
-	few	TRBV5-4	TRBJ1-6	CASSFLDSPLHF	TGTGCCAGCAGCTTTCTGGATTCACCCCTCCACTTT
-	-	TRBV19	TRBJ2-1	CASSIDLMPYNEQFF	TGTGCCAGTAGTATAGACCTGATGCCCTACAATGAGCAGTTCTTC
TRBD2	-	TRBV15	TRBJ2-3	CATSRGRTSGGIDTQYF	TGTGCCACCAGCAGAGGCCGGACTAGCGGGGGAATTGATACGCAGTATTTT
-	few	TRBV10-3	TRBJ1-1	CAISRTTGAEAFF	TGTGCCATCAGCCGGACGACAGGTGCAGAAGCTTTCTTT
-	many	TRBV7-2	TRBJ1-1	CASSLAGQGSAEAFF	TGTGCCAGCAGCTTAGCCGGTCAGGGAAGCGCTGAAGCTTTCTTT
TRBD1	few	TRBV5-1	TRBJ1-1	CASRVGTGSEAFF	TGCGCCAGCAGAGTAGGGACAGGCTCTGAAGCTTTCTTT
-	many	TRBV10-3	TRBJ2-7	CAISESRRREQYF	TGTGCCATCAGTGAGTCTCGGCGGCGGGAGCAGTACTTC
-	-	TRBV4-1	TRBJ1-5	CASSQDEGGLIQPQHF	TGCGCCAGCAGCCAAGATGAGGGAGGTTTGATCCAGCCCCAGCATTTT
-	-	TRBV5-5	TRBJ1-6	CARPRDIRGDNSPLHF	TGTGCCAGGCCGCGGGACATTCGGGGTGATAATTCACCCCTCCACTTT
-	-	TRBV5-6	TRBJ1-5	CASSLDRGEPQHF	TGTGCCAGCAGCCTCGACCGAGGTGAGCCCCAGCATTTT
TRBD1	few	TRBV5-1	TRBJ2-1	CASSKRQGAHNEQFF	TGCGCCAGCAGCAAAAGACAGGGGGCCCACAATGAGCAGTTCTTC
-	many	TRBV5-1	TRBJ2-3	CASSLGQNGDTQYF	TGCGCCAGCAGCTTGGGTCAAAACGGAGATACGCAGTATTTT
-	many	TRBV9	TRBJ1-2	CASSVGKGNYGYTF	TGTGCCAGCAGCGTAGGGAAGGGGAACTATGGCTACACCTTC
TRBD2	many	TRBV9	TRBJ2-2	CASRLSSGAAGELFF	TGTGCCAGCAGGCTGTCTAGCGGGGCCGCCGGGGAGCTGTTTTTT
TRBD1	-	TRBV5-1	TRBJ1-6	CASSLQGAYNSPLHF	TGCGCCAGCAGCCTCCAGGGGGCATATAATTCACCCCTCCACTTT